Each of the 20 T cell receptor beta chains below was sequenced from the same sample in a study of T cells in Graves' hyperthyroidism and ophthalmopathy. Amplification targeted TCR beta CDR3 regions from RNA transcripts. The HTBI primer set drove a first-round RT-PCR of the TCR CDR3. TCRdb ran MiXCR on the multiplex PCR reads and lists one entry per CDR3 protein. The profile shows about 400,000 distinct CDR3 sequences, around 15% of them singletons. Sequences were obtained from blood. The receptors were gathered from a man aged 45 to 65 with Graves' ophthalmopathy.

This clonotype was seen a few times. The gene calls are TRBV12-3 or TRBV12-4 and TRBJ2-2; the D gene is possibly TRBD1 (6 bases). This CDR3 contains 15 residues. V lost 7 bases, J lost 4 bases, and 16 bases lay in between. CDR3 loop: CASTLRGTGTGELFF. The CDR3 nucleotides read TGTGCCAGCACTCTGAGGGGGACGGGCACCGGGGAGCTGTTTTTT.

This clonotype came up once. The J gene is TRBJ2-7, the V gene TRBV5-6, with 7 nucleotides matching TRBD1. The CDR3 has 13 residues. From germline, CDR1 is SGHDT and CDR2 YYEEEE. Germline trimming cut 6 bases from V and 7 bases from J; bases unmatched to any gene: 10. The CDR3 is CASTTGQEHEQYF. For the CDR3, the DNA is TGTGCCAGCACTACCGGACAGGAACATGAGCAGTACTTC.

This clonotype appeared a few times. This rearrangement joins TRBV19 to TRBJ1-1; TRBD1 is a possible D gene (6 bases). V gave up 9 bases and J gave up 2 bases, with 13 bases separating them. This CDR3 region has 13 residues. Germline V gives CDR1 LNHDA, CDR2 SQIVND (reference sequence). The CDR3 is CASRQDRNTEAFF. The CDR3 DNA sequence: TGTGCCAGCCGACAGGATAGAAACACTGAAGCTTTCTTT.

A few counts support this clonotype. The V and J genes are TRBV10-2 and TRBJ2-7; tentatively, D is TRBD1 (6 bases). Trimming took 6 bases from V and 0 from J, leaving 21 bases between them. In germline, CDR1 is WSHSY, CDR2 SAAADI. The CDR3 has 17 amino acids. The CDR3 DNA reads as TGCGCCAGCAGGAGGGGGAGAGACGGATTAAGCTCCTACGAGCAGTACTTC. Amino acids: CASRRGRDGLSSYEQYF.

Note on this clonotype: Sequence at one end of the junction differs from germline and may be a read error. The rearrangement links TRBV7-9 to TRBJ2-7, with 7 positions matching TRBD2. The CDR3 spans 14 residues. CDR1 SEHNR and CDR2 FQNEAQ come from the germline V gene (reference sequence). For the CDR3, the DNA is TGTGCCAGCATCTTAAGTCTAGCGGAGGACGAGCAGTACTTC. Amino acids: CASILSLAEDEQYF.

This clonotype was counted at least ten times. The chain links TRBV12-3 or TRBV12-4 to TRBJ1-5, with D hard to call. Deletions cut 5 bases from V and 2 bases from J, with 19 bases between. The CDR3 sequence is 17 residues long. As DNA, the CDR3 is TGTGCCAGCAGTCCCGGAAGGCAGCAAATTGGCAATCAGCCCCAGCATTTT. Translation gives CASSPGRQQIGNQPQHF.

The rearrangement joins TRBV6-6 to TRBJ1-6, with TRBD1 identical over 7 bases. Trimming at V came to 0 bases and at J to 10 bases, leaving 15 bases not matched to a gene. The germline CDR1 and CDR2 sequences are MNHNY and SVGAGI (reference sequence). The CDR3 length is 18 residues. Written as DNA, the CDR3 is TGTGCCAGCAGTTACTCAGGTCGCAGGGGGTATGAACGGTCACCCCTCCACTTT. Encoded protein: CASSYSGRRGYERSPLHF.

This clonotype has ten or more counts. CDR3: CASSSTGRSTDTQYF. The CDR3 region has the DNA TGCGCCAGCAGCTCGACAGGAAGAAGCACAGATACGCAGTATTTT. V and J are TRBV5-1 and TRBJ2-3; D may be TRBD1 (6 bases). CDR3 size: 15 residues. CDR1 SGHRS and CDR2 YFSETQ come from the germline V gene. Trimming pared 3 bases from V and 0 bases from J, leaving 11 bases between.

This clonotype was seen repeatedly, ten times or more. The V and J genes are TRBV11-3 and TRBJ2-1; 7 nucleotides align to TRBD2. Losses at the gene ends were 0 bases for V and 0 bases for J; bases not matched to a gene: 5. This CDR3 is built from 17 residues. CDR1 is SGHNT and CDR2 is YENEEA in the germline V gene. CDR3 amino acids: CASSLDLGGSSYNEQFF. CDR3 nucleotides: TGTGCCAGCAGCTTAGATCTTGGCGGGAGCTCCTACAATGAGCAGTTCTTC. Supplemented by reference TRBV11-3 and TRBJ2-1, the full variable domain reads EAGVVQSPRYKIIEKKQPVAFWCNPISGHNTLYWYLQNLGQGPELLIRYENEEAVDDSQLPKDRFSAERLKGVDSTLKIQPAELGDSAVYLCASSLDLGGSSYNEQFFGPGTRLTVL.

The chain employs TRBV5-1 and TRBJ1-1; 7 nucleotides line up with TRBD1. CDR3 length: 14 residues. With V trimmed by 0 bases and J by 5 bases, 4 bases remained unmatched. In germline, CDR1 is SGHRS, CDR2 YFSETQ. The CDR3 is CASSLEGARTEAFF. Written as DNA, the CDR3 is TGCGCCAGCAGCTTGGAGGGGGCGCGAACTGAAGCTTTCTTT.

The chain combines TRBV12-3 or TRBV12-4 with TRBJ1-3; no reliable D call. The CDR3 length is 16 residues. V gave up 6 bases and J gave up 4 bases, with 19 bases separating them. CDR3 bases: TGTGCCAGCAGCCCAAGCTACGGGAGGGAAGGAAACACCATATATTTT. It translates to CASSPSYGREGNTIYF.

This clonotype was counted ten times or more. The gene calls are TRBV30 and TRBJ1-6, with TRBD1 identical over 8 bases. CDR1 and CDR2 from the germline V gene are GTSNPN and SVGIG (reference sequence). The CDR3 contains 16 residues. Losses at the gene ends were 4 bases for V and 9 bases for J; bases not matched to a gene: 14. The CDR3 here is CAWNVPGTGNFSPLHF. For the CDR3, the DNA is TGTGCCTGGAACGTCCCCGGGACAGGAAATTTTTCACCCCTCCACTTT.

This chain connects TRBV19 to TRBJ2-6; D is ambiguous. This CDR3 is built from 14 residues. Germline values: CDR1 LNHDA, CDR2 SQIVND (reference sequence). Trimming removed 10 bases from V and 2 bases from J, with 12 bases in between. This chain's CDR3 is CATKLGPGANVLTF. Here the CDR3 DNA reads TGTGCCACCAAATTGGGCCCTGGGGCCAACGTCCTGACTTTC.

This clonotype came up a few times. This sequence joins TRBV10-2 and TRBJ2-7, with TRBD2 matching 10 bases. CDR3 size: 16 residues. Germline V gene sequence: CDR1 WSHSY, CDR2 SAAADI. The V and J ends lost 0 bases and 2 bases, in that order; junction bases with no gene match: 4. The CDR3 region has the DNA TGCGCCAGCAGTGAGTCCCTACTAGCGGGACCCTACGAGCAGTACTTC. It is translated as CASSESLLAGPYEQYF.

This clonotype has just a few counts. The chain couples TRBV19 to TRBJ2-5; 8 bases are a match to TRBD1. Germline V gene sequence: CDR1 LNHDA, CDR2 SQIVND (reference sequence). The CDR3 is 13 amino acids. V gave up 4 bases and J gave up 4 bases; unmatched junction bases: 2. The DNA for the CDR3 is TGTGCCAGTAGTAGGACAGGGTCAGAGACCCAGTACTTC. It is translated as CASSRTGSETQYF.

This clonotype was counted many times. The V and J genes are TRBV7-9 and TRBJ1-6, with a tentative D call TRBD1 (5 bases). This CDR3 spans 15 amino acids. Germline CDR1 and CDR2: SEHNR and FQNEAQ (reference sequence). V dropped 4 bases and J dropped 3 bases, with 10 bases sitting between them. The CDR3 spells CASSSTGRYNSPLHF. The CDR3 DNA reads as TGTGCCAGCAGCTCCACGGGACGCTATAATTCACCCCTCCACTTT.

V usage is TRBV11-2 and J usage is TRBJ2-7; 13 nucleotides line up with TRBD2. Germline CDR1 is SGHAT and CDR2 is FQNNGV. This CDR3 comprises 16 residues. Losses at the gene ends were 5 bases for V and 0 bases for J; bases not matched to a gene: 4. The CDR3, as DNA: TGTGCCAGCAGCATTACTAGCGGGAGGGCCTCCTACGAGCAGTACTTC. Residues: CASSITSGRASYEQYF. The complete variable domain, with remaining parts taken from reference TRBV11-2 and TRBJ2-7, reads EAGVAQSPRYKIIEKRQSVAFWCNPISGHATLYWYQQILGQGPKLLIQFQNNGVVDDSQLPKDRFSAERLKGVDSTLKIQPAKLEDSAVYLCASSITSGRASYEQYFGPGTRLTVT.

This rearrangement joins TRBV6-1 to TRBJ2-1; 11 bases line up with TRBD1. V shed 6 bases, J shed 9 bases, and the junction held 7 bases outside the gene matches. The CDR3 contains 14 residues. In germline, CDR1 is MNHNS, CDR2 SASEGT. CDR3 sequence (DNA): TGTGCCAGCAGCCGGGACAGGGGGGGTCTTGAGCAGTTCTTC. This gives the protein CASSRDRGGLEQFF.

This clonotype showed up many times. CDR3 DNA sequence: TGTGCCACCAGCAGAGAGACAGGGGGCTTTAATGAGCAGTTCTTC. This translates into CATSRETGGFNEQFF. This chain links TRBV15 with TRBJ2-1; the match to TRBD1 covers 10 bases. The germline V gene has CDR1 LNHNV and CDR2 YYDKDF (reference sequence). J lost 7 bases, V lost 0 bases, and 3 bases had no gene match. There are 15 residues in the CDR3.

This sequence joins TRBV13 and TRBJ1-5; the D is unclear. The CDR3 totals 17 residues. Trimming took 0 bases from V and 3 from J, leaving 15 bases between them. Germline V gene data show CDR1 as PRHDT and CDR2 as FYEKMQ (reference sequence). The DNA of the CDR3 is TGTGCCAGCAGCTTAGGCGGATCGCCAGGAGCCAATCAGCCCCAGCATTTT. Protein product: CASSLGGSPGANQPQHF. Full variable domain (outside the CDR3, taken from reference TRBV13 and TRBJ1-5): AAGVIQSPRHLIKEKRETATLKCYPIPRHDTVYWYQQGPGQDPQFLISFYEKMQSDKGSIPDRFSAQQFSDYHSELNMSSLELGDSALYFCASSLGGSPGANQPQHFGDGTRLSIL.